The present TCR beta chain was sequenced within a study of blood T cell repertoires in COVID-19. Study-level information: Samples representing acute and convalescent COVID-19 were sourced from the United States, Italy and Spain. T cells, B-cell-depleted T cells, or PBMCs provided the cDNA or gDNA that served as material.

V trimming: 4 bases; J trimming: 2 bases; junction bases outside the gene matches: 15. Germline loops: CDR1 SGHTA, CDR2 FQGNSA. The CDR3 is 18 amino acids. In the authors' workflow: Amplification of reference gene primers was used by the study to estimate nucleated cell counts. Only in-frame clones appear in the TCRdb table, and some are missing; sequencing was by immunoSEQ multiplex PCR. V and J calls and clone size follow that table, whereas D and trimming were derived from the DNA. The table records approximately 100,000 clones, 85% of them present only once. The sequenced sample consisted of peripheral blood. The source is a woman in her 70s with active or convalescent COVID-19. This sequence joins TRBV7-2 and TRBJ2-7; 9 bases align to TRBD2. CDR3 nucleotides: TGTGCCAGCAGCTCCCCTGGGGCGGGGCGGGGGGGCCCCTACGAGCAGTACTTC. This sequence encodes CASSSPGAGRGGPYEQYF.